Below are 15 T cell receptor beta chains sequenced from a single sample in a study of cytomegalovirus exposure and HLA in healthy donors. The PCR was carried out with 60 Vbeta primers and 13 Jbeta primers. TCRdb's table, derived via immunoSEQ multiplex PCR, lists solely in-frame clones and lacks some. The table counts 200,000 or so clones; roughly 1.1% lies in the top ten. The sample was PBMCs. The receptor source for this set is a girl aged 2-10 years in good health and CMV-seropositive.

The chain employs TRBV30 and TRBJ2-7, with a weak D call TRBD1 (5 bases). Germline V gives CDR1 GTSNPN, CDR2 SVGIG (reference sequence). This CDR3 is 12 amino acids long. With 2 bases removed from V and 0 bases from J, the gap between germline ends came to 5 bases. The CDR3 bases are TGTGCCTGGAGTCAGGGCTCCTACGAGCAGTACTTC. It codes for CAWSQGSYEQYF.

The CDR3 spells CASRRENSNQPQHF. DNA of the CDR3: TGTGCCAGCAGAAGGGAGAACAGCAATCAGCCCCAGCATTTT. The gene calls are TRBV27 and TRBJ1-5; D not resolved. The V gene lost 6 bases and the J gene lost 1 base, with 10 bases spanning the gap. The V gene's germline CDR1 is MNHEY and CDR2 SMNVEV (reference sequence). This CDR3 spans 14 amino acids.

The chain is built from TRBV19 and TRBJ2-3; 7 positions match TRBD1. Germline CDR1 is LNHDA and CDR2 is SQIVND (reference sequence). The CDR3 is 14 residues long. The trim removed 3 bases at V and 2 bases at J, leaving 2 bases unmatched. The CDR3 region has the DNA TGTGCCAGTAGTATTGAGGGGGCCACAGATACGCAGTATTTT. Encoded protein: CASSIEGATDTQYF.

V and J are TRBV5-1 and TRBJ2-7; 10 bases line up with TRBD1. CDR3 length: 14 amino acids. The V gene's germline CDR1 is SGHRS and CDR2 YFSETQ. The ends lost 7 bases at V and 3 bases at J; junction bases unmatched: 7. The CDR3 is CASQPGTGVYEQYF. In DNA form, the CDR3 reads TGCGCCAGCCAACCCGGGACAGGGGTCTACGAGCAGTACTTC.

The chain carries TRBV2 and TRBJ1-1; 8 bases align to TRBD1. The CDR3 runs 14 residues. Germline CDR1 and CDR2: SNHLY and FYNNEI. Trimming at V came to 11 bases and at J to 6 bases, leaving 14 bases not matched to a gene. The CDR3 bases are TGTGCCCGTGAGAGGGGGGCAGGGGGCCCTGAAGCTTTCTTT. Amino acids: CARERGAGGPEAFF.

This chain links TRBV19 with TRBJ2-7; D perhaps matches TRBD2 (5 bases). With 8 bases removed from V and 4 bases from J, the gap between germline ends came to 21 bases. CDR3 length: 15 amino acids. Germline loops: CDR1 LNHDA, CDR2 SQIVND (reference sequence). The CDR3 region is CASSLAGRSGYEQYF. CDR3 DNA sequence: TGTGCCAGTTCCCTTGCTGGCAGGTCGGGGTACGAGCAGTACTTC.

The rearrangement links TRBV7-8 to TRBJ2-1; no clear D. This CDR3 is 14 amino acids long. CDR1 and CDR2 (germline): SGHVS, FQNEAQ. V dropped 1 base and J dropped 2 bases, with 6 bases sitting between them. CDR3 sequence (DNA): TGTGCCAGCAGCTTAGGTCTAACCTACAATGAGCAGTTCTTC. Encoded protein: CASSLGLTYNEQFF. Based on the CDR3 plus reference TRBV7-8 and TRBJ2-1, the full variable domain is GAGVSQSPRYKVAKRGQDVALRCDPISGHVSLFWYQQALGQGPEFLTYFQNEAQLDKSGLPSDRFFAERPEGSVSTLKIQRTQQEDSAVYLCASSLGLTYNEQFFGPGTRLTVL.

As to this clone: The junction and the germline gene differ at one end; a read error may be behind it. The chain joins TRBV27 to TRBJ1-5, with D possibly matching TRBD1 (6 bases). Germline V CDR1 and CDR2: MNHEY, SMNVEV (reference sequence). This CDR3 is 17 amino acids long. This CDR3 reads CAGSSGPRGPSTQPQHF. The CDR3 coding sequence is TGTGCCGGCAGTTCGGGACCCAGGGGACCCTCCACTCAGCCCCAGCATTTT.

The J gene is TRBJ1-2, the V gene TRBV19; the match to TRBD1 covers 7 bases. The CDR3 sequence is 13 residues long. The trim removed 5 bases at V and 7 bases at J, leaving 7 bases unmatched. Germline values: CDR1 LNHDA, CDR2 SQIVND (reference sequence). This CDR3 reads CASSAGQAVGYTF. CDR3 DNA: TGTGCCAGTAGTGCCGGACAGGCCGTTGGCTACACCTTC.

V is TRBV10-2 and J is TRBJ2-4, with 7 bases matching TRBD1. The CDR3 contains 17 residues. CDR1 and CDR2 from the germline V gene are WSHSY and SAAADI. The J segment lost 0 bases and the V segment lost 2 bases, leaving 7 bases of the junction unmatched. The CDR3 sequence is CASSEIGQDLAKNIQYF. The CDR3, as DNA: TGCGCCAGCAGTGAGATTGGACAGGATCTAGCCAAAAACATTCAGTACTTC.

The rearrangement joins TRBV19 to TRBJ1-4; 9 bases match TRBD1. The CDR3 length is 12 residues. Germline-derived CDR1 and CDR2 are LNHDA and SQIVND (reference sequence). As DNA, the CDR3 is TGTGCACCTGGACAGGGGCCTGAAAAACTGTTTTTT. Translating gives CAPGQGPEKLFF.

The rearrangement joins TRBV5-1 to TRBJ2-5; no clear D gene. The CDR3 runs 12 residues. V was clipped by 3 bases and J by 5 bases, with 8 bases between them. The germline V gene encodes CDR1 SGHRS and CDR2 YFSETQ. CDR3 protein: CASSSQRETQYF. The CDR3 nucleotides are TGCGCCAGCAGCTCGCAGAGGGAGACCCAGTACTTC.

V gene TRBV2 combines with J gene TRBJ2-1; no clear D. This CDR3 has 15 residues. CDR1 SNHLY and CDR2 FYNNEI come from the germline V gene. The V gene lost 7 bases and the J gene lost 0 bases, with 13 bases spanning the gap. CDR3 sequence reads: CASILSLSSYNEQFF. In DNA form, the CDR3 reads TGTGCCAGCATTCTCTCTTTGAGCTCCTACAATGAGCAGTTCTTC.

This chain joins TRBV6-1 and TRBJ2-2, with a possible D match to TRBD2 (6 bases). The CDR3 has 15 amino acids. CDR1 is MNHNS, CDR2 SASEGT, per germline. Trimming left V 2 bases short and J 8 bases short, with 15 bases between. In nucleotides, the CDR3 is TGTGCCAGCAGTGAACAGGGACTCAGCGGGGGGGAGCTGTTTTTT. It specifies CASSEQGLSGGELFF.

The chain combines TRBV28 with TRBJ1-6; D unclear. The CDR3 has 15 amino acids. CDR1 is MDHEN and CDR2 is SYDVKM in the germline V gene. Trimming shortened V by 2 bases and J by 5 bases, and 10 bases separated the two germline ends. The CDR3 sequence is CASSLVKANNSPLHF. Written as DNA, the CDR3 is TGTGCCAGCAGTTTAGTTAAAGCTAATAATTCACCCCTCCACTTT. The whole variable domain, remainder taken from reference TRBV28 and TRBJ1-6, is DVKVTQSSRYLVKRTGEKVFLECVQDMDHENMFWYRQDPGLGLRLIYFSYDVKMKEKGDIPEGYSVSREKKERFSLILESASTNQTSMYLCASSLVKANNSPLHFGNGTRLTVT.